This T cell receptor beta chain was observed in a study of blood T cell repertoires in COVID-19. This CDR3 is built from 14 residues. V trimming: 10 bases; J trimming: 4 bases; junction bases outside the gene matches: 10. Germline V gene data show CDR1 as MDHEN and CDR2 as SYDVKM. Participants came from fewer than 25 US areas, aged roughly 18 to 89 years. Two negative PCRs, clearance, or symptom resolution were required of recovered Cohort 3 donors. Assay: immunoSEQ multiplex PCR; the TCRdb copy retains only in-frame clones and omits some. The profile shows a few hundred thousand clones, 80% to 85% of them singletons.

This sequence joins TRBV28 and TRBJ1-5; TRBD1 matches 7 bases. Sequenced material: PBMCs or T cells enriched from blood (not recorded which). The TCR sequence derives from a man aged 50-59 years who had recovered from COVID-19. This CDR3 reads CAIKTGTDNQPQHF. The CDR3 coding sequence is TGTGCCATCAAGACCGGGACAGATAATCAGCCCCAGCATTTT. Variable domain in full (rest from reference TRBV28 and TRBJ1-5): DVKVTQSSRYLVKRTGEKVFLECVQDMDHENMFWYRQDPGLGLRLIYFSYDVKMKEKGDIPEGYSVSREKKERFSLILESASTNQTSMYLCAIKTGTDNQPQHFGDGTRLSIL.